The T cell receptor (beta chain) described here comes from a study of blood T cell repertoires in COVID-19. Background on the study: Italy, Spain and the United States were the sources of the convalescent and acute COVID-19 samples. From T cells, B-cell-depleted T cells, or PBMCs came the material, which was cDNA or gDNA.

This clone was observed a handful of times. Methods used by the authors: Amplifying reference gene primers gave estimates of nucleated cell counts. Sequencing was performed with immunoSEQ multiplex PCR; in TCRdb, only in-frame clones are kept and a portion is missing. The D gene and trimming were derived from the DNA, and the V and J assignments and clone size from that table. Among tens of thousands of clones listed, approximately 80% were seen once. This CDR3 region has 14 residues. The chain couples TRBV21-1 to TRBJ1-4; the table calls TRBD1, which could not be checked here. TRBV21-1 has pseudogene status. This receptor was obtained from a man in his 70s with acute or convalescent COVID-19. Source material: peripheral blood. CDR3 residues: CASSEGGRREKLFF. The CDR3 DNA is TGTGCCAGCAGCGAAGGGGGGCGCAGGGAAAAACTGTTTTTT.